This is a list of T cell receptor beta chains from one sample in a study of neoadjuvant anti-PD-1 for oral cavity cancer. The assay was immunoSEQ multiplex PCR, and TCRdb's table has in-frame clones only and misses some. The data hold 72,000 or so clones, with roughly nine tenths observed a single time. This material consisted of PBMCs, taken after nivolumab (anti-PD-1) treatment. The receptors stem from a person aged 35 to 85 with oral cavity squamous cell carcinoma. Each CDR3 is given with its conserved first and last residue. Fields, in order: V gene, clone size, D gene, J gene, CDR3 DNA, CDR3 protein. The D gene is left open where the match is weak. For some rows the clone size is stated as once, few or many, or as a class when expanded; others skip it.

TRBV2	NA	NA	TRBJ1-5	TGTGCCAGCAGTGAGGCCCACCGCGGTCAGCCCCAGCATTTT	CASSEAHRGQPQHF
TRBV9	NA	NA	TRBJ1-2	TGTGCCAGCAGCGTAGCTTCAAAGACCTACTATGGCTACACCTTC	CASSVASKTYYGYTF
TRBV6-6	NA	NA	TRBJ1-3	TGTGCCAGCAGAGAGACTGACAGGGGAAACACCATATATTTT	CASRETDRGNTIYF
TRBV5-1	NA	TRBD1	TRBJ1-2	TGCGCCAGCAGCTTCACCGCGACAGGGAACTATGGCTACACCTTC	CASSFTATGNYGYTF
TRBV30	NA	NA	TRBJ1-5	TGTGCCTGGAGTGGGACTAAGCAGCCCCAGCATTTT	CAWSGTKQPQHF
TRBV11-2	few	NA	TRBJ2-2	TGTGCCAGCAGCCCCCCAGGAACCGGGGAGCTGTTTTTT	CASSPPGTGELFF
TRBV30	NA	TRBD2	TRBJ2-1	TGTGCCTTTCAGACTAGCGGAAAGTACAATGAGCAGTTCTTC	CAFQTSGKYNEQFF
TRBV6-1	few	NA	TRBJ1-5	TGTGCCAGCAGGATACGGGAAAATCAGCCCCAGCATTTT	CASRIRENQPQHF
TRBV2	NA	NA	TRBJ2-7	TGTGCCAGCAGGTATAGCGGATCCTACGAGCAGTACTTC	CASRYSGSYEQYF
TRBV6-5	NA	NA	TRBJ2-4	TGTGCCAGCAGCCCCCCCGGACGGGAGTGGAACATTCAGTACTTC	CASSPPGREWNIQYF
TRBV5-1	once	NA	TRBJ1-4	TGCGCCAGCAGCAGGACGGGCATGAATGAAAAACTGTTTTTT	CASSRTGMNEKLFF
TRBV30	NA	NA	TRBJ1-6	TGTGCCTACAACAGGGTTCCCTATAATTCACCCCTCCACTTT	CAYNRVPYNSPLHF
TRBV9	NA	NA	TRBJ2-3	TGTGCCAGCAGCGTAGGACAACTCACAGATACGCAGTATTTT	CASSVGQLTDTQYF
TRBV27	once	NA	TRBJ1-1	TGTGCCAGCAGTGTTAACCCCCCGGGGTTCGGCTCGGGAGCTTTCTTT	CASSVNPPGFGSGAFF
TRBV5-5	NA	NA	TRBJ1-4	TGTGCCAGCAGCTATAACGCCCCTTTTAAACTGTTTTTT	CASSYNAPFKLFF
TRBV6-5	NA	NA	TRBJ1-6	TGTGCCAGCAGTTACTCCCTCCAAGGGGGAGGTTCACCCCTCCACTTT	CASSYSLQGGGSPLHF
TRBV4-1	NA	NA	TRBJ1-4	TGCGCCAGCAGCCAAGGCATACGCGAAAAACTGTTTTTT	CASSQGIREKLFF
TRBV30	once	NA	TRBJ2-7	TGTGCCTGCGGGGTTTACGAGCAGTACTTC	CACGVYEQYF
TRBV11-2	NA	NA	TRBJ1-4	TGTGCCAGCAGCCCTCCGGACAGCTTTAATGAAAAACTGTTTTTT	CASSPPDSFNEKLFF
TRBV19	once	NA	TRBJ1-1	TGTGCCAGTAGTATAGATTTTGGGGTCCTCACTGAAGCTTTCTTT	CASSIDFGVLTEAFF
TRBV28	NA	NA	TRBJ1-2	TGTGCCAGCAGCGTGGGCCCAGGAGGATATGGCTACACCTTC	CASSVGPGGYGYTF
TRBV9	NA	NA	TRBJ1-2	TGTGCCAGCAGCGTAGGGTTGGGGTTTTTTAACTATGGCTACACCTTC	CASSVGLGFFNYGYTF
TRBV7-7	once	NA	TRBJ2-3	TGTGCTAGCAGCTTAGGGTCTAGCACAGATACGCAGTATTTT	CASSLGSSTDTQYF
TRBV19	NA	NA	TRBJ1-5	TGTGCCAGTAGTATTAAGGGTGGGGGACCCCAGCATTTT	CASSIKGGGPQHF
TRBV7-3	NA	NA	TRBJ2-5	TGTGCCAGCAGTCAGGGACTTCAAGAGACCCAGTACTTC	CASSQGLQETQYF
TRBV29-1	NA	NA	TRBJ1-3	TGCAGCGTTGGGCCCGAAGGAAACACCATATATTTT	CSVGPEGNTIYF
TRBV10-3	NA	NA	TRBJ1-3	TGTGCGTCATCAGTGGGGGAGTCTGGAAACACCATATATTTT	CASSVGESGNTIYF
TRBV9	NA	NA	TRBJ1-1	TGTGCCAGCAGCGTCTCGGTAGGTCCAGGCTTTGAAGCTTTCTTT	CASSVSVGPGFEAFF
TRBV19	NA	NA	TRBJ1-1	TGTGCCAGTAGTCCCTCGGGGCTTGGCACTGAAGCTTTCTTT	CASSPSGLGTEAFF
TRBV9	once	NA	TRBJ1-4	TGTGCCAGCAGCGGACTGGATGAAAAACTGTTTTTT	CASSGLDEKLFF
TRBV6-6	NA	NA	TRBJ2-2	TGTGCCAGCAGTTACTCAATTTGGGACACCGGGGAGCTGTTTTTT	CASSYSIWDTGELFF
TRBV5-4	NA	TRBD1	TRBJ1-4	TGTGCCAGCAGCCGAAATACAGGGGGGAATGAAAAACTGTTTTTT	CASSRNTGGNEKLFF
TRBV5-5	NA	NA	TRBJ2-3	TGTGCCAGCAGCGGGACGACAGATACGCAGTATTTT	CASSGTTDTQYF
TRBV11-3	NA	TRBD2	TRBJ2-1	TGTGCCAGCAGCGGGTGGGAGGGCCACGATGAGCAGTTCTTC	CASSGWEGHDEQFF